The present T cell receptor (beta chain) was sequenced within a study of blood T cell repertoires in COVID-19. The wider study: PBMCs, B-cell-depleted T cells, or T cells were the source of the cDNA or gDNA that made up the material.

This clone was counted a few times. With 5 bases removed from V and 2 bases from J, the gap between germline ends came to 9 bases. Germline lookup yields CDR1 KGHDR and CDR2 SFDVKD. The CDR3 totals 15 residues. Per the study methods: It was from reference gene primer amplification that nucleated cell counts were estimated. The table came from immunoSEQ multiplex PCR; TCRdb's copy has only in-frame clones and leaves some out. V and J calls and clone size are those listed in that table; D and trimming were worked out from the DNA. This table has over 85,000 clones, more than 70% appearing once. The clonotype originates from a human donor in a cohort sampled during active COVID-19. V is TRBV24-1 and J is TRBJ2-6, with D unclear. The material sequenced was peripheral blood. The CDR3 region has the DNA TGTGCCACCAGTGCCAGGAAAGCTGGGGCCAACGTCCTGACTTTC. This sequence encodes CATSARKAGANVLTF.